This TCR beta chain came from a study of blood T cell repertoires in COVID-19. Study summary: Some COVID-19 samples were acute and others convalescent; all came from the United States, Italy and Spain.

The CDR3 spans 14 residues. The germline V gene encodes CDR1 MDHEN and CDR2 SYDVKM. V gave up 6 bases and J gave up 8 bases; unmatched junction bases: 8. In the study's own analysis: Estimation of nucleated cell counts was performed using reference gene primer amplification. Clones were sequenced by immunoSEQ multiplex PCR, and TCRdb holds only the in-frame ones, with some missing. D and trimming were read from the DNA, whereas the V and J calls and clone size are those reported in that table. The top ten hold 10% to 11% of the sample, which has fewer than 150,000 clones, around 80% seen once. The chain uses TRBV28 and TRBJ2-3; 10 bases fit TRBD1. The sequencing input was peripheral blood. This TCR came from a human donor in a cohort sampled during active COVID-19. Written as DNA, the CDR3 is TGTGCCAGCAGCCAACCCCGACAGGGGGCTACGCAGTATTTT. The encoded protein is CASSQPRQGATQYF.